These T cell receptor beta chains were read from a single sample in a study of identical twins' blood T cells. TCRdb re-analysed the 5' RACE reads in MiXCR, keeping a single row per CDR3 protein. The sample consists of 350,000 to 450,000 distinct CDR3 sequences, over 25% of them appearing once. The specimen sequenced was PBMCs. All receptors derive from a woman aged 18 to 50 in good health. Both conserved end residues are part of each CDR3. A D gene is named only where the DNA matches it firmly. Clone size appears in some rows only: once, few, many, or a class for an expanded clone.

j_call: TRBJ2-7
d_call: TRBD2
clone_size: .
v_call: TRBV27
cdr3_aa: CASSSNLAGEQYF
cdr3_nt: TGTGCCAGCAGCTCAAATTTAGCGGGCGAGCAGTACTTC

j_call: TRBJ2-1
d_call: .
clone_size: few
v_call: TRBV12-3/TRBV12-4
cdr3_aa: CASSLDPRQLYNEQFF
cdr3_nt: TGTGCCAGCAGTTTAGACCCCCGGCAGTTGTACAATGAGCAGTTCTTC

j_call: TRBJ2-1
d_call: .
clone_size: few
v_call: TRBV19
cdr3_aa: CASSIDSRSYNEQFF
cdr3_nt: TGTGCCAGTAGTATCGACAGCAGATCCTACAATGAGCAGTTCTTC

j_call: TRBJ1-4
d_call: .
clone_size: many
v_call: TRBV12-3/TRBV12-4
cdr3_aa: CASSLGGASEKLFF
cdr3_nt: TGTGCCAGCAGCCTAGGGGGAGCTAGTGAAAAACTGTTTTTT

j_call: TRBJ1-1
d_call: TRBD1
clone_size: many
v_call: TRBV5-1
cdr3_aa: CASSFDRVNTEAFF
cdr3_nt: TGCGCCAGCAGCTTCGACAGGGTAAACACTGAAGCTTTCTTT

j_call: TRBJ1-2
d_call: .
clone_size: .
v_call: TRBV7-8
cdr3_aa: CASSLDEYGYTF
cdr3_nt: TGTGCCAGCAGCTTAGACGAATATGGCTACACCTTC

j_call: TRBJ2-3
d_call: .
clone_size: few
v_call: TRBV18
cdr3_aa: CASSLRDIDTQYF
cdr3_nt: TGTGCCAGCTCTCTCCGGGACATCGATACGCAGTATTTT

j_call: TRBJ1-5
d_call: .
clone_size: .
v_call: TRBV6-2/TRBV6-3
cdr3_aa: CASKGVPRNQPQHF
cdr3_nt: TGTGCCAGCAAAGGTGTCCCGCGAAATCAGCCCCAGCATTTT

j_call: TRBJ1-1
d_call: .
clone_size: .
v_call: TRBV3-1
cdr3_aa: CASSHPEGGTEAFF
cdr3_nt: TGTGCCAGCAGCCATCCTGAAGGTGGCACTGAAGCTTTCTTT

j_call: TRBJ2-2
d_call: .
clone_size: few
v_call: TRBV19
cdr3_aa: CASTRTVNTGELFF
cdr3_nt: TGTGCCAGTACCCGGACAGTAAACACCGGGGAGCTGTTTTTT

j_call: TRBJ2-3
d_call: .
clone_size: few
v_call: TRBV20-1
cdr3_aa: CSATLWGHADTQYF
cdr3_nt: TGCAGTGCCACCCTCTGGGGGCATGCAGATACGCAGTATTTT

j_call: TRBJ1-4
d_call: TRBD1
clone_size: many
v_call: TRBV5-1
cdr3_aa: CASSLTGTGNEKLFF
cdr3_nt: TGCGCCAGCAGCTTGACCGGGACAGGGAATGAAAAACTGTTTTTT

j_call: TRBJ1-1
d_call: .
clone_size: .
v_call: TRBV6-5
cdr3_aa: CASSYSQGLNTEAFF
cdr3_nt: TGTGCCAGCAGTTACAGTCAGGGATTGAACACTGAAGCTTTCTTT

j_call: TRBJ1-6
d_call: .
clone_size: .
v_call: TRBV20-1
cdr3_aa: CSARPGGNSPLHF
cdr3_nt: TGCAGTGCTCGACCCGGAGGGAATTCACCCCTCCACTTT

j_call: TRBJ2-1
d_call: .
clone_size: .
v_call: TRBV20-1
cdr3_aa: CSARGGRNEQFF
cdr3_nt: TGCAGTGCTAGAGGGGGGAGGAATGAGCAGTTCTTC

j_call: TRBJ1-6
d_call: .
clone_size: many
v_call: TRBV11-3
cdr3_aa: CASSLFQNSPLHF
cdr3_nt: TGTGCCAGCAGCTTATTCCAGAATTCACCCCTCCACTTT

j_call: TRBJ2-7
d_call: TRBD1
clone_size: .
v_call: TRBV20-1
cdr3_aa: CSAQGQATYEQYF
cdr3_nt: TGCAGTGCCCAGGGACAGGCTACCTACGAGCAGTACTTC

j_call: TRBJ2-3
d_call: TRBD2
clone_size: few
v_call: TRBV2
cdr3_aa: CASGYSGGLTDTQYF
cdr3_nt: TGTGCCAGCGGATATAGCGGGGGACTCACAGATACGCAGTATTTT

j_call: TRBJ2-5
d_call: .
clone_size: few
v_call: TRBV20-1
cdr3_aa: CSASRDQETQYF
cdr3_nt: TGCAGTGCTTCCAGGGACCAAGAGACCCAGTACTTC

j_call: TRBJ1-2
d_call: .
clone_size: few
v_call: TRBV7-9
cdr3_aa: CASSQLSHGYTF
cdr3_nt: TGTGCCAGCAGCCAACTCAGCCATGGCTACACCTTC

j_call: TRBJ1-2
d_call: .
clone_size: .
v_call: TRBV4-3
cdr3_aa: CASSPSEGEYGYTF
cdr3_nt: TGCGCCAGCAGCCCCTCGGAGGGGGAGTATGGCTACACCTTC

j_call: TRBJ2-2
d_call: .
clone_size: few
v_call: TRBV7-2
cdr3_aa: CASSFTATGELFF
cdr3_nt: TGTGCCAGCAGCTTTACTGCAACCGGGGAGCTGTTTTTT

j_call: TRBJ1-2
d_call: .
clone_size: .
v_call: TRBV29-1
cdr3_aa: CSVETQWGYGYTF
cdr3_nt: TGCAGCGTTGAAACACAGTGGGGCTATGGCTACACCTTC

j_call: TRBJ2-2
d_call: TRBD1
clone_size: .
v_call: TRBV5-5
cdr3_aa: CASSGTGRYLPNTGELFF
cdr3_nt: TGTGCCAGCAGCGGGACAGGCCGATACTTACCGAACACCGGGGAGCTGTTTTTT

j_call: TRBJ1-2
d_call: .
clone_size: many
v_call: TRBV5-1
cdr3_aa: CASSFSGGGDGYTF
cdr3_nt: TGCGCCAGCAGCTTTTCCGGTGGAGGCGATGGCTACACCTTC

j_call: TRBJ2-1
d_call: .
clone_size: many
v_call: TRBV9
cdr3_aa: CASSVTPGHNGEQFF
cdr3_nt: TGTGCCAGCAGCGTAACCCCGGGCCACAATGGTGAGCAGTTCTTC

j_call: TRBJ2-2
d_call: .
clone_size: many
v_call: TRBV29-1
cdr3_aa: CSVEVIGGELFF
cdr3_nt: TGCAGCGTTGAAGTCATAGGCGGGGAGCTGTTTTTT

j_call: TRBJ2-1
d_call: TRBD2
clone_size: many
v_call: TRBV7-6
cdr3_aa: CASSLGLAVYNEQFF
cdr3_nt: TGTGCCAGTAGTTTGGGACTAGCGGTTTACAATGAGCAGTTCTTC

j_call: TRBJ1-1
d_call: .
clone_size: .
v_call: TRBV7-9
cdr3_aa: CASSPEGVMGTEAFF
cdr3_nt: TGTGCCAGCAGCCCCGAGGGGGTGATGGGCACTGAAGCTTTCTTT

j_call: TRBJ2-5
d_call: .
clone_size: few
v_call: TRBV12-3/TRBV12-4
cdr3_aa: CASSGTGEETQYF
cdr3_nt: TGTGCCAGCAGCGGAACAGGTGAAGAGACCCAGTACTTC

j_call: TRBJ1-6
d_call: .
clone_size: once
v_call: TRBV18
cdr3_aa: CASLPDPASPLHF
cdr3_nt: TGTGCCAGCTTACCGGACCCCGCGTCACCCCTCCACTTT

j_call: TRBJ2-7
d_call: TRBD2
clone_size: many
v_call: TRBV3-1
cdr3_aa: CASSQDSPSGRVF
cdr3_nt: TGTGCCAGCAGCCAAGATTCTCCTAGCGGTAGGGTCTTC

j_call: TRBJ2-1
d_call: TRBD1
clone_size: few
v_call: TRBV6-5
cdr3_aa: CASSYGTGTYNEQFF
cdr3_nt: TGTGCCAGCAGTTACGGGACAGGGACCTACAATGAGCAGTTCTTC

j_call: TRBJ2-7
d_call: TRBD1
clone_size: .
v_call: TRBV18
cdr3_aa: CASSLSPGTDLYEQYF
cdr3_nt: TGTGCCAGCTCACTCTCCCCCGGGACAGACCTTTACGAGCAGTACTTC

j_call: TRBJ1-1
d_call: .
clone_size: many
v_call: TRBV20-1
cdr3_aa: CSVENTEAFF
cdr3_nt: TGCAGCGTTGAGAACACTGAAGCTTTCTTT

j_call: TRBJ2-1
d_call: .
clone_size: .
v_call: TRBV20-1
cdr3_aa: CSARDTGKNEQFF
cdr3_nt: TGCAGTGCTCGGGATACAGGGAAAAATGAGCAGTTCTTC

j_call: TRBJ2-2
d_call: .
clone_size: .
v_call: TRBV5-5
cdr3_aa: CASKGRLNTGELFF
cdr3_nt: TGTGCCAGCAAGGGACGGTTGAACACCGGGGAGCTGTTTTTT

j_call: TRBJ1-5
d_call: .
clone_size: many
v_call: TRBV9
cdr3_aa: CASSPPGDQPQHF
cdr3_nt: TGTGCCAGCAGCCCCCCGGGGGATCAGCCCCAGCATTTT

j_call: TRBJ1-2
d_call: .
clone_size: .
v_call: TRBV19
cdr3_aa: CAILRRNGYTF
cdr3_nt: TGTGCGATTTTACGGAGAAATGGCTACACCTTC

j_call: TRBJ2-1
d_call: .
clone_size: once
v_call: TRBV29-1
cdr3_aa: CSVEGGGHLYNEQFF
cdr3_nt: TGCAGCGTTGAAGGGGGGGGACACCTCTACAATGAGCAGTTCTTC

j_call: TRBJ1-3
d_call: TRBD1
clone_size: few
v_call: TRBV20-1
cdr3_aa: CSARQGASGNTIYF
cdr3_nt: TGCAGTGCTAGACAGGGGGCCTCTGGAAACACCATATATTTT

j_call: TRBJ1-1
d_call: .
clone_size: many
v_call: TRBV15
cdr3_aa: CATSRDTNTEAFF
cdr3_nt: TGTGCCACCAGCAGGGACACCAACACTGAAGCTTTCTTT

j_call: TRBJ2-2
d_call: .
clone_size: few
v_call: TRBV6-5
cdr3_aa: CASSYSQYTGELFF
cdr3_nt: TGTGCCAGCAGTTACTCGCAGTACACCGGGGAGCTGTTTTTT

j_call: TRBJ1-5
d_call: .
clone_size: few
v_call: TRBV5-5
cdr3_aa: CASRRDVYGGNQPQHF
cdr3_nt: TGTGCCAGCAGACGGGACGTCTACGGAGGCAATCAGCCCCAGCATTTT

j_call: TRBJ1-1
d_call: TRBD1
clone_size: .
v_call: TRBV20-1
cdr3_aa: CSAGQGAHTEAFF
cdr3_nt: TGCAGTGCCGGACAGGGGGCGCACACTGAAGCTTTCTTT

j_call: TRBJ2-1
d_call: TRBD2
clone_size: few
v_call: TRBV20-1
cdr3_aa: CSARGLAGYSEQFF
cdr3_nt: TGCAGTGCTAGAGGACTAGCGGGATATAGTGAGCAGTTCTTC

j_call: TRBJ1-1
d_call: .
clone_size: few
v_call: TRBV10-3
cdr3_aa: CAISEAGPNTEAFF
cdr3_nt: TGTGCCATCAGTGAAGCGGGCCCGAACACTGAAGCTTTCTTT

j_call: TRBJ1-2
d_call: .
clone_size: .
v_call: TRBV20-1
cdr3_aa: CSARGPGKYYGYTF
cdr3_nt: TGCAGTGCTAGGGGTCCAGGAAAATACTATGGCTACACCTTC

j_call: TRBJ1-1
d_call: TRBD1
clone_size: .
v_call: TRBV29-1
cdr3_aa: CSTGTDMNTEAFF
cdr3_nt: TGCAGCACCGGGACAGACATGAACACTGAAGCTTTCTTT

j_call: TRBJ2-3
d_call: TRBD2
clone_size: .
v_call: TRBV29-1
cdr3_aa: CSVRGGSTDTQYF
cdr3_nt: TGCAGCGTGCGGGGGGGGAGCACAGATACGCAGTATTTT

j_call: TRBJ1-1
d_call: .
clone_size: many
v_call: TRBV12-3/TRBV12-4
cdr3_aa: CASSFGGRGTEAFF
cdr3_nt: TGTGCCAGCAGTTTTGGGGGTAGGGGAACTGAAGCTTTCTTT

j_call: TRBJ1-4
d_call: .
clone_size: .
v_call: TRBV20-1
cdr3_aa: CSAITPGTRLEKLFF
cdr3_nt: TGCAGTGCTATCACCCCCGGGACAAGGCTTGAAAAACTGTTTTTT

j_call: TRBJ2-1
d_call: .
clone_size: many
v_call: TRBV20-1
cdr3_aa: CSASGLSSYNEQFF
cdr3_nt: TGCAGTGCTAGTGGGCTAAGCTCCTACAATGAGCAGTTCTTC

j_call: TRBJ2-7
d_call: TRBD2
clone_size: .
v_call: TRBV6-5
cdr3_aa: CASRRPTSGNYEQYF
cdr3_nt: TGTGCCAGCAGACGCCCGACTAGCGGGAACTACGAGCAGTACTTC

j_call: TRBJ2-3
d_call: .
clone_size: few
v_call: TRBV5-1
cdr3_aa: CASSSGDPRTDTQYF
cdr3_nt: TGCGCCAGCAGCTCGGGGGACCCGCGCACAGATACGCAGTATTTT

j_call: TRBJ2-7
d_call: .
clone_size: few
v_call: TRBV6-2/TRBV6-3
cdr3_aa: CASSSRTKQTASTYEQYF
cdr3_nt: TGTGCCAGCAGTTCCCGCACAAAACAGACAGCATCGACCTACGAGCAGTACTTC

j_call: TRBJ2-2
d_call: .
clone_size: once
v_call: TRBV12-3/TRBV12-4
cdr3_aa: CASIPPGWGLSGELFF
cdr3_nt: TGTGCCAGCATCCCCCCCGGGTGGGGCCTCTCCGGGGAGCTGTTTTTT

j_call: TRBJ1-2
d_call: .
clone_size: few
v_call: TRBV18
cdr3_aa: CASSPPAVYGYTF
cdr3_nt: TGTGCCAGCTCACCACCGGCAGTCTATGGCTACACCTTC

j_call: TRBJ1-1
d_call: TRBD1
clone_size: few
v_call: TRBV7-9
cdr3_aa: CASSSWGTAMNTEAFF
cdr3_nt: TGTGCCAGCAGCTCCTGGGGGACAGCTATGAACACTGAAGCTTTCTTT